The source of this T cell receptor (beta chain) is a study of blood T cell repertoires in COVID-19. V shed 6 bases and J 1 base; nucleotides not matched to a gene: 4. This CDR3 contains 15 residues. CDR1 is KGHSH and CDR2 is LQKENI in the germline V gene. Measured with immunoSEQ multiplex PCR; TCRdb has only the in-frame clones, and not every one. Among 70,000 to 80,000 clones, about 89% were seen once, and the ten largest hold less than 15%. The TCR originated in a woman aged 55-70 years with acute or convalescent COVID-19. V and J are TRBV18 and TRBJ2-5, with 11 bases identical to TRBD2. Input material: peripheral blood. The CDR3 sequence: CASSPSGGPQETQYF. The CDR3 DNA reads TGTGCCAGCTCTCCTAGCGGGGGGCCCCAAGAGACCCAGTACTTC.